These 8 T cell receptor beta chains were sequenced from one sample in a study of PD-1 blockade in classical Hodgkin lymphoma. Generated by immunoSEQ multiplex PCR, the TCRdb table keeps only in-frame clones and is missing some. The repertoire holds some 16,000 clones, with about 83% as singletons. Time point in this sample: cycle 4 day 1 (C4D1), after around six weeks of nivolumab. Brentuximab vedotin exposure varied among the patients, all of whom had relapsed after autologous stem cell transplantation. This specimen consisted of peripheral blood mononuclear cells (PBMCs), obtained before the fourth cycle of nivolumab. All receptors come from a human donor with classical Hodgkin lymphoma.

The chain recombines TRBV7-3 with TRBJ2-2, with no clear D. The germline gives CDR1 SGHTA, CDR2 FQGTGA. V was clipped by 1 base and J by 6 bases, with 12 bases between them. The CDR3 has 15 residues. The CDR3 DNA follows: TGTGCCAGCAGCTTAATTGGTCTCGACTCCGGGGAGCTGTTTTTT. It yields the protein CASSLIGLDSGELFF.

This chain connects TRBV14 to TRBJ1-5; D ambiguous. The V gene lost 0 bases and the J gene lost 3 bases, with 21 bases spanning the gap. The germline V gene encodes CDR1 SGHDN and CDR2 FVKESK. The CDR3 sequence is 19 residues long. The CDR3 DNA is TGTGCCAGCAGCCAAGATGGAGCGATTGTCCACCATATCAATCAGCCCCAGCATTTT. Translating gives CASSQDGAIVHHINQPQHF.

The rearrangement joins TRBV28 to TRBJ1-2; D gene unclear. CDR3 length: 14 amino acids. The germline gives CDR1 MDHEN, CDR2 SYDVKM. V was clipped by 4 bases and J by 2 bases, with 11 bases between them. CDR3: CASSSRPPNYGYTF. CDR3 nucleotide sequence: TGTGCCAGCAGTTCGCGACCGCCCAACTATGGCTACACCTTC.

This clone was found a few times. In nucleotides, the CDR3 is TGTGCCACCCAGGATAGGGGACGTACTGAAGCTTTCTTT. This codes for CATQDRGRTEAFF. The chain combines TRBV27 with TRBJ1-1; weak D call: TRBD1 (5 bases). V lost 10 bases to trimming and J lost 5 bases, with 17 bases between them. The CDR3 contains 13 residues. The germline gives CDR1 MNHEY, CDR2 SMNVEV (reference sequence).

The table lists this clone with a count of one. The V gene is TRBV11-2, the J gene TRBJ2-3; no clear D. V gave up 7 bases and J gave up 7 bases, with 21 bases separating them. The CDR3 has 15 amino acids. Germline assignment: CDR1 SGHAT and CDR2 FQNNGV. The CDR3: CASKVAASFSNTQYF. The CDR3 DNA reads as TGTGCCAGCAAGGTTGCGGCCAGCTTTTCTAATACGCAGTATTTT.

The chain joins TRBV6-1 to TRBJ2-5, with 9 bases that match TRBD2. The CDR3 consists of 17 residues. Germline V gene sequence: CDR1 MNHNS, CDR2 SASEGT. V shed 0 bases and J 5 bases; nucleotides not matched to a gene: 10. The CDR3 nucleotides are TGTGCCAGCAGTGAAGCTGGCGGGGGGGCGCCCGGGGAGACCCAGTACTTC. Residues: CASSEAGGGAPGETQYF.

The V and J genes are TRBV7-9 and TRBJ1-6, with a possible D match to TRBD1 (6 bases). This CDR3 is built from 15 residues. Between the trimmed V and J ends, which lost 1 base and 2 bases, there was a span of 6 bases. CDR1 is SEHNR, CDR2 FQNEAQ, per germline (reference sequence). The CDR3 DNA follows: TGTGCCAGCAGCTTAGAGGGGGCCTATAATTCACCCCTCCACTTT. Translated: CASSLEGAYNSPLHF.

V is TRBV6-5 and J is TRBJ2-4, with D possibly matching TRBD1 (6 bases). There are 14 residues in the CDR3. Germline V CDR1 and CDR2: MNHEY, SVGAGI. Deletions cut 8 bases from V and 0 bases from J, with 11 bases between. CDR3 in DNA: TGTGCCAGCGCAGGGGCAATAGCCAAAAACATTCAGTACTTC. Translation: CASAGAIAKNIQYF.